The sequence of this TCR beta chain was determined in a study of post-analysis software for immune sequencing data. Whole-study findings and limits: F-measure co-clustering was strong for batch-matched samples. TRBV5-6, TRBV5-1 and TRBV20-1 were among several TRBV segments more frequent in patients than controls. Significantly decreased normalized Chao1 diversity was recorded for multiple sclerosis patients relative to controls.

cDNA libraries for TCR beta contained unique molecular identifiers. TCRdb processed the PCR reads anew with MiXCR; each CDR3 protein has one entry. The table records 750,000 to 950,000 distinct CDR3 sequences, around 42% of them present only once. This clonotype was seen only a few times. Its cognate antigen is unknown. V lost 4 bases, J lost 6 bases, and 10 bases stayed unmatched. Germline lookup yields CDR1 SNHLY and CDR2 FYNNEI. This CDR3 contains 15 residues. The clonotype originates from a girl aged 10 to 17 with multiple sclerosis. Sequencing was done on a sample of blood. The V gene is TRBV2, the J gene TRBJ2-3; 7 nucleotides align to TRBD2. CDR3 in amino acids: CASSAASGGGDTQYF. The CDR3 coding sequence is TGTGCCAGCAGTGCGGCGTCGGGGGGAGGGGATACGCAGTATTTT. The variable domain in full, completed from reference TRBV2 and TRBJ2-3, reads EPEVTQTPSHQVTQMGQEVILRCVPISNHLYFYWYRQILGQKVEFLVSFYNNEISEKSEIFDDQFSVERPDGSNFTLKIRSTKLEDSAMYFCASSAASGGGDTQYFGPGTRLTVL.